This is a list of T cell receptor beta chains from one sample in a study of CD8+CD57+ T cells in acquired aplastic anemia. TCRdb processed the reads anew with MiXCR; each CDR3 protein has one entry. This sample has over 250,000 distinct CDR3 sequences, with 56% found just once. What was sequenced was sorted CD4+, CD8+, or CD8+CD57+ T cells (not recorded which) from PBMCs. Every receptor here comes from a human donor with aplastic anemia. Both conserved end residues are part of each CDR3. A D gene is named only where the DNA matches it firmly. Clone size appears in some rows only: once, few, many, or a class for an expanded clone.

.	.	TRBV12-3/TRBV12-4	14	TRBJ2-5	TGTGCCAGCAGTTTAGGCAGGTACCAAGAGACCCAGTACTTC	CASSLGRYQETQYF
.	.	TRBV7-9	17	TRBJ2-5	TGTGCCAGCAGCCGCCCCCGCGAACAATCGTACCAAGAGACCCAGTACTTC	CASSRPREQSYQETQYF
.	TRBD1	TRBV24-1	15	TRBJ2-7	TGTGCCACCAGTTGCGGGACAGGGAACTCCTACGAGCAGTACTTC	CATSCGTGNSYEQYF
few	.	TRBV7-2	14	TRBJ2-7	TGTGCCAGCAGCCAAGAGCAGGGTAACTACGAGCAGTACTTC	CASSQEQGNYEQYF
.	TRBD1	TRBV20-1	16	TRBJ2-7	TGCAGTGCTAGGACAGGGGGCTTGGGAGGTTCCTACGAGCAGTACTTC	CSARTGGLGGSYEQYF
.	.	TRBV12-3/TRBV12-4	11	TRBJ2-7	TGTGCTAGTGGTTTGGCGCTCGAGCAGTACTTC	CASGLALEQYF
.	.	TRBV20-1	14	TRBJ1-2	TGCAGTGCTAGAGCCCAGGGACACGGCTATGGCTACACCTTC	CSARAQGHGYGYTF
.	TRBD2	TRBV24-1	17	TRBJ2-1	TGTGCCACCAGTGGTTGGACTAGCGGGCGGACTATTAATGAGCAGTTCTTC	CATSGWTSGRTINEQFF
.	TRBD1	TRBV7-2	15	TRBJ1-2	TGTGCCAGCAGCCGATCTCGGACAGGCGAAAATGGCTACACCTTC	CASSRSRTGENGYTF
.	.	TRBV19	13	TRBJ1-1	TGTGCCAGTAGTGGCCTCCGATTCACTGAAGCTTTCTTT	CASSGLRFTEAFF
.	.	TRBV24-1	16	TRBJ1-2	TGTGCCACCAGTGACCCCGGGGCGGCCGAAATCTATGGCTACACCTTC	CATSDPGAAEIYGYTF
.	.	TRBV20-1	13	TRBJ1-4	TGCAGTGCGTGGGAGCGGGGGGGCGAAAAACTGTTTTTT	CSAWERGGEKLFF
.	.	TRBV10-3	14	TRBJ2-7	TGTGCCAGCAGTAGAACAGGGTTCTCCTACGAGCAGTACTTC	CASSRTGFSYEQYF
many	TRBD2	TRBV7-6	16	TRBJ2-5	TGTGCCAGCAGCTGGACTAGCGGGGGTAATCAAGAGACCCAGTACTTC	CASSWTSGGNQETQYF
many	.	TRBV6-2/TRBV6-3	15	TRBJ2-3	TGTGCCAGCAGTTACAGGACTATTGGCACAGATACGCAGTATTTT	CASSYRTIGTDTQYF
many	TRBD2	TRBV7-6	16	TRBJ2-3	TGTGCCAGCAGCTTAGGGGCGGGACTAGCAGTAGATACGCAGTATTTT	CASSLGAGLAVDTQYF
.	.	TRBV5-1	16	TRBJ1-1	TGCGCCAGCAGCTCTAGGACTAGCGGGGGGGGCACTGAAGCTTTCTTT	CASSSRTSGGGTEAFF
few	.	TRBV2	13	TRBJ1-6	TGTGCCAGCAGTGAAGAGGCTAATTCACCCCTCCACTTT	CASSEEANSPLHF
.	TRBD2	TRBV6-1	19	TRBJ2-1	TGTGCCAGCAGTGCGATGCCCCCGACTAGCCCGAGCTCCTACAATGAGCAGTTCTTC	CASSAMPPTSPSSYNEQFF
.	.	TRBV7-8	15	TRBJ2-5	TGTGCCAGCAGCTTATGGACGGGCAGTGGAGAGACCCAGTACTTC	CASSLWTGSGETQYF
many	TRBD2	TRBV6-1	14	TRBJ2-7	TGTGCCGCCACTAGCGGGGGGGGTGCTCTCGAGCAGTACTTC	CAATSGGGALEQYF
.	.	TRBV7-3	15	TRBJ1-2	TGTGCCAGCAGAGCCGGAGGAGAAACGACCTATGGCTACACCTTC	CASRAGGETTYGYTF
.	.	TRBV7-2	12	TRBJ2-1	TGTGCCAGCAGCCAAGGGGAGGCGGGGTGCTTCTTC	CASSQGEAGCFF
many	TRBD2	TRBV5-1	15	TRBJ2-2	TGCGCCAGCAGCTTAGCGGGGGCTAACACCGGGGAGCTGTTTTTT	CASSLAGANTGELFF
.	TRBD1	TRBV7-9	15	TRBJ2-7	TGTGCCAGCAGCTCCCAGGACAGGGGGTTGCACGAGCAGTACTTC	CASSSQDRGLHEQYF
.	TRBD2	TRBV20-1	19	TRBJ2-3	TGCAGTGCTAGAGATCCCCCCGTTAGCGGGAGGGGGGTGACAGATACGCAGTATTTT	CSARDPPVSGRGVTDTQYF
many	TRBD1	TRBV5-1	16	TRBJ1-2	TGCGCCAGCAGCCCGGGACAGGGGGCGCTTGGGTATGGCTACACCTTC	CASSPGQGALGYGYTF
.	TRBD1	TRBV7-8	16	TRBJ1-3	TGTGCCAGCAGCTGGCGACAGGGGGGAACTGGAAACACCATATATTTT	CASSWRQGGTGNTIYF
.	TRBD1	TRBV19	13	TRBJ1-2	TGTGCCAGTAGTATGACAGGGACCTCTGACTACACCTTC	CASSMTGTSDYTF
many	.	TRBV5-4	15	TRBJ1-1	TGTGCCAGCAGCTTGGGGGGAGCCCTTAACACTGAAGCTTTCTTT	CASSLGGALNTEAFF
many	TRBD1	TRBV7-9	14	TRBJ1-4	TGTGCCAGCAGCCGTTGGACAGGGGAAGAAAAACTGTTTTTT	CASSRWTGEEKLFF
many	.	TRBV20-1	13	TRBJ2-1	TGCAGTGCTAGTACTGCGGGTGACAATGAGCAGTTCTTC	CSASTAGDNEQFF
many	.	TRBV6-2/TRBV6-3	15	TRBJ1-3	TGTGCCAGCAGTTGGGACTTCCTCTCTGGAAACACCATATATTTT	CASSWDFLSGNTIYF
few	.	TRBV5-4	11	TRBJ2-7	TGTGCCAGCAGCTTGTTGTACGGGCAGTACTTC	CASSLLYGQYF
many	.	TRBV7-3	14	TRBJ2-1	TGTGCCAGCAGCCCCACGAGGGAATACAATGAGCAGTTCTTC	CASSPTREYNEQFF
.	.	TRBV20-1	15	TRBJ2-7	TGCAGTGCTAGCCAGAGCAGGGTCAGCTCCTACGAGCTGTACTTC	CSASQSRVSSYELYF
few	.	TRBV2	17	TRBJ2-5	TGTGCCAGCAGTGAAGGGCTCGGGGGCCGTGACCAAGAGACCCAGTACTTC	CASSEGLGGRDQETQYF
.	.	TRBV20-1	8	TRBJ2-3	TGCAGTGCTAGATCTCAGTATTTT	CSARSQYF
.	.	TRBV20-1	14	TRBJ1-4	TGCAGTGTCCCACTCGGGACTACCAATGAAAAACTGTTTTTT	CSVPLGTTNEKLFF
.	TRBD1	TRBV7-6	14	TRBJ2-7	TGTGCCAGCAGCGCCTGGACAGGGGGTGATGAGCAGTACTTC	CASSAWTGGDEQYF
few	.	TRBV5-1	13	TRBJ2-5	TGCGCCAGCAGCCTAGGGGAATTTGAGACCCAGTACTTC	CASSLGEFETQYF
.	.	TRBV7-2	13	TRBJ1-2	TGTGCCAGCAACCCGATGGGATCGGTTGGCTACACCTTC	CASNPMGSVGYTF
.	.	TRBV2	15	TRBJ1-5	TGTGCCAGCAGTGAAGTGGGGAATAGCAATCAGCCCCAGCATTTT	CASSEVGNSNQPQHF
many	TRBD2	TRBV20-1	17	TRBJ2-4	TGCAGTGCTAGCGGGCTAGCGGGAGATGGGGCCAAAAACATTCAGTACTTC	CSASGLAGDGAKNIQYF
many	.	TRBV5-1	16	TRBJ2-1	TGCGCCAGCAGCTTGATACTAGCCGGGGGGCCAAATGAGCAGTTCTTC	CASSLILAGGPNEQFF
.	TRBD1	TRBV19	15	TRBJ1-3	TGTGCCAGTAGTACCGGGACAGTCTCTGGAAACACCATATATTTT	CASSTGTVSGNTIYF
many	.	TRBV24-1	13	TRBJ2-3	TGTGCCACCAGAGCCCGATTTACGGATACGCAGTATTTT	CATRARFTDTQYF
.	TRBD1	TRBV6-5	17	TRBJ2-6	TGTGCCAGCAGTTCGACAGGGGGCCTCTCTGGGGCTAACGTCCTGACTTTC	CASSSTGGLSGANVLTF
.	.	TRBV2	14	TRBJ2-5	TGTGCCAGCAGTGAACAGGGCGGTAAAGAGACCCAGTACTTC	CASSEQGGKETQYF
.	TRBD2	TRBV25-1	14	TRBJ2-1	TGTGCCAGCAGTGTGTCTAGCGGGGCCAATGAGCAGTTCTTC	CASSVSSGANEQFF
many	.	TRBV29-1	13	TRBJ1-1	TGCAGCGTTGAAGGACAGACGAACACTGAAGCTTTCTTT	CSVEGQTNTEAFF
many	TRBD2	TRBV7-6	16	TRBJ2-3	TGTGCCAGCAGCCAGGGACTAGCGGGACCCACAGATACGCAGTATTTT	CASSQGLAGPTDTQYF
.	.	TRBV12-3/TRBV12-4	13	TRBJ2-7	TGTGCCAGCAGCCACACTACAGGATCCGAGCAGTACTTC	CASSHTTGSEQYF
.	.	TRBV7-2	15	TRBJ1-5	TGTGCCAGCAGCATGAGTCCACAGGGTAATCAGCCCCAGCATTTT	CASSMSPQGNQPQHF
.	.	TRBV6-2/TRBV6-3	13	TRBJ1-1	TGTGCCACCGAACGGGGGCGGAACACTGAAGCTTTCTTT	CATERGRNTEAFF
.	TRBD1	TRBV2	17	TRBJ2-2	TGTGCCAGCAGCCCCGGGACCTCCGGGACAGACACCGGGGAGCTGTTTTTT	CASSPGTSGTDTGELFF